The T cell receptor beta chain described here comes from a study of T cell responses to AZD1222 COVID-19 vaccine. Study results and limitations: Variant regions that are unmutated are reportedly the target of nearly half of spike-specific TCRs.

The assay was immunoSEQ multiplex PCR, and TCRdb's table has in-frame clones only and misses some. Found here are fewer than 180,000 clones, 90% of them singletons; the top ten hold about 3.3%. Germline-derived CDR1 and CDR2 are SSHAT and FNYEAQ (reference sequence). The CDR3 is 15 residues long. V was trimmed by 1 base and J by 1 base, leaving 10 bases between them. This clone was seen only once. Its target is not known. The rearrangement links TRBV7-7 to TRBJ1-1; unclear D gene. This receptor was identified in an adult who received the AZD1222 COVID-19 vaccine. Here the sequenced sample was peripheral blood, taken 28 days after the second AZD1222 dose. The CDR3, as DNA: TGTGCCAGCAGCTTAGAGAGGAACAAGAACACTGAAGCTTTCTTT. As protein: CASSLERNKNTEAFF. Drawing the rest from reference TRBV7-7 and TRBJ1-1, the complete variable domain is GAGVSQSPRYKVTKRGQDVTLRCDPISSHATLYWYQQALGQGPEFLTYFNYEAQPDKSGLPSDRFSAERPEGSISTLTIQRTEQRDSAMYRCASSLERNKNTEAFFGQGTRLTVV.